These 26 T cell receptor beta chains were all obtained from the same sample, sequenced in a study of blood T cells in healthy people across ages. A second PCR of about 6 to 12 cycles used a sample-barcoded 5' primer and a J-beta primer mix. TCRdb reprocessed the 5' RACE reads via MiXCR and lists one record per CDR3 protein. The table has about 1.4 million distinct CDR3 sequences, around 59% seen once. The specimen sequenced was blood. The receptors shown here come from a man aged 18 to 35 in good health.

This chain connects TRBV25-1 to TRBJ2-5, with D possibly matching TRBD2 (7 bases). The V end lost 8 bases, the J end lost 5 bases, and 15 bases lay between the germline ends. CDR3 length: 13 residues. Germline CDR1 reads MGHDK; CDR2 reads SYGVNS. DNA for the CDR3: TGTGCCAGCTATACGGGGGGCGGTGAGACCCAGTACTTC. It yields the protein CASYTGGGETQYF. Using reference TRBV25-1 and TRBJ2-5 for the parts outside the CDR3, the full variable domain is EADIYQTPRYLVIGTGKKITLECSQTMGHDKMYWYQQDPGMELHLIHYSYGVNSTEKGDLSSESTVSRIRTEHFPLTLESARPSHTSQYLCASYTGGGETQYFGPGTRLLVL.

This clonotype was counted between two and nine times. The chain employs TRBV12-3 or TRBV12-4 and TRBJ2-1, with D tentatively TRBD1 or TRBD2 (5 bases each). Trimming pared 6 bases from V and 1 base from J, leaving 10 bases between. This CDR3 has 14 residues. The DNA of the CDR3 is TGTGCCAGCAGGCCGGGACGGTCCTACAATGAGCAGTTCTTC. This encodes CASRPGRSYNEQFF.

The chain combines TRBV20-1 with TRBJ1-5; D gene uncertain. This CDR3 is built from 13 residues. The V end lost 4 bases, the J end lost 5 bases, and 12 bases lay between the germline ends. The V gene's germline CDR1 is DFQATT and CDR2 SNEGSKA (reference sequence). The CDR3 region is CSATDYSDQPQHF. CDR3 DNA: TGCAGTGCTACTGATTACAGCGATCAGCCCCAGCATTTT.

V gene TRBV5-1 combines with J gene TRBJ2-1, with 11 bases identical to TRBD1. Germline-derived CDR1 and CDR2 are SGHRS and YFSETQ. After removal of 1 base from V and 9 bases from J, the junction contained 9 bases not matched to a gene. The CDR3 has 16 amino acids. The CDR3 bases are TGCGCCAGCAGCTTGCTCCTGGGACAGGGGGTGGCTGAGCAGTTCTTC. It encodes CASSLLLGQGVAEQFF.

The gene calls are TRBV18 and TRBJ2-1; the D call may be TRBD1 or TRBD2 (5 bases each). The CDR3 runs 20 residues. Germline V gene data show CDR1 as KGHSH and CDR2 as LQKENI. The germline V and J ends were trimmed by 3 bases and 1 base, with 25 bases remaining between them. The CDR3 sequence: CASSPSMRDRPKSSYNEQFF. The CDR3 DNA is TGTGCCAGCTCACCGTCTATGAGGGACCGACCCAAATCTTCCTACAATGAGCAGTTCTTC.

CDR3 sequence reads: CASSQGFDFYEQYF. The CDR3 DNA reads as TGTGCCAGCAGCCAAGGGTTCGATTTCTACGAGCAGTACTTC. The chain joins TRBV14 to TRBJ2-7; no clear D. The CDR3 runs 14 residues. V lost 1 base and J lost 3, with 10 bases in between. Germline V CDR1 and CDR2: SGHDN, FVKESK.

This CDR3 is CASSPEISYEQYF. In nucleotides, the CDR3 is TGCGCCAGCAGCCCCGAGATCTCCTACGAGCAGTACTTC. The V and J genes are TRBV4-1 and TRBJ2-7; D ambiguous. V dropped 4 bases and J dropped 0 bases, with 7 bases sitting between them. Germline CDR1 is MGHRA and CDR2 is YSYEKL. The CDR3 consists of 13 residues.

The chain carries TRBV29-1 and TRBJ2-5; D remains unclear. Per the germline V gene, CDR1 is SQVTM and CDR2 is ANQGSEA. This CDR3 comprises 11 residues. Between the trimmed V and J ends, which lost 6 bases and 11 bases, there was a span of 16 bases. The CDR3 bases are TGCAGCGTCGTAGGTAACAATGAGCAGTACTTC. It codes for CSVVGNNEQYF. The full variable domain, its missing parts supplied by reference TRBV29-1 and TRBJ2-5, is SAVISQKPSRDICQRGTSLTIQCQVDSQVTMMFWYRQQPGQSLTLIATANQGSEATYESGFVIDKFPISRPNLTFSTLTVSNMSPEDSSIYLCSVVGNNEQYFGPGTRLLVL.

The chain is built from TRBV27 and TRBJ2-7; a possible D gene is TRBD2 (6 bases). With 3 bases removed from V and 0 bases from J, the gap between germline ends came to 9 bases. CDR3 length: 14 amino acids. Germline V CDR1 and CDR2: MNHEY, SMNVEV (reference sequence). The CDR3 sequence: CASSFQTSSYEQYF. CDR3 coding DNA: TGTGCCAGCAGTTTTCAGACTAGCTCCTACGAGCAGTACTTC.

Notes on this clonotype: One end of the junction varies from germline; a read error may be responsible. The chain joins TRBV29-1 to TRBJ2-5, with a tentative D call TRBD1 (7 bases). The CDR3 runs 12 residues. Per the germline V gene, CDR1 is SQVTM and CDR2 is ANQGSEA. The CDR3 loop is CLRGERQETQYF. CDR3 nucleotides: TGTCTCAGGGGGGAGAGACAAGAGACCCAGTACTTC. Full variable domain (rest looked up from reference TRBV29-1 and TRBJ2-5): SAVISQKPSRDICQRGTSLTIQCQVDSQVTMMFWYRQQPGQSLTLIATANQGSEATYESGFVIDKFPISRPNLTFSTLTVSNMSPEDSSIYLCLRGERQETQYFGPGTRLLVL.

The J gene is TRBJ1-2, the V gene TRBV5-1, with a weak D call TRBD1 (5 bases). V was shortened by 4 bases and J by 0 bases, with 13 bases between the two germline ends. CDR3 size: 15 residues. CDR1 SGHRS and CDR2 YFSETQ come from the germline V gene. The CDR3 sequence is CASSRDQGANYGYTF. In DNA, the CDR3 is TGCGCCAGCAGCCGGGACCAAGGAGCTAACTATGGCTACACCTTC.

The J gene is TRBJ2-1, the V gene TRBV4-3, with 7 bases lining up with TRBD1. Trimming took 8 bases from V and 7 from J; bases not matched to a gene: 8. This CDR3 has 13 amino acids. The germline gives CDR1 LGHNA, CDR2 YSLEER. The CDR3 DNA reads as TGCGCCAGCGGACAGGTTCTAGGGAATGAGCAGTTCTTC. Its translation: CASGQVLGNEQFF.

Concerning this clonotype: The junction departs from the called germline gene at one end, perhaps through a read error. The V call is TRBV7-7, the J call TRBJ1-1; D unclear. Germline V gene data show CDR1 as SSHAT and CDR2 as FNYEAQ (reference sequence). The CDR3 is 13 residues long. The CDR3 loop reads CASSLRLDTEAFF. CDR3 in DNA: TGTGCTAGCAGCTTACGCTTGGACACTGAAGCTTTCTTT.

The chain joins TRBV12-3 or TRBV12-4 to TRBJ1-5; no definite D call. V dropped 1 base and J dropped 6 bases, with 10 bases sitting between them. The CDR3 consists of 14 residues. CDR3 residues: CASSLGLGGQPQHF. The CDR3 region has the DNA TGTGCCAGCAGTTTAGGGCTGGGAGGTCAGCCCCAGCATTTT.

This clonotype was seen only once. The chain couples TRBV6-6 to TRBJ1-4, with D unresolved. Germline V lookup: CDR1 MNHNY, CDR2 SVGAGI (reference sequence). The CDR3 is made up of 13 amino acids. V was cut by 0 bases and J by 11 bases, with 10 bases left in between. The chain's CDR3 is CASSYSFGRKLFF. In DNA form, the CDR3 reads TGTGCCAGCAGTTACTCGTTTGGGAGGAAACTGTTTTTT.

This rearrangement joins TRBV12-3 or TRBV12-4 to TRBJ2-7; D gene ambiguous. With 5 bases removed from V and 0 bases from J, the gap between germline ends came to 14 bases. The CDR3 length is 15 residues. The CDR3 loop is CASSPPTVYSYEQYF. The CDR3 DNA is TGTGCCAGCAGTCCCCCTACCGTTTACTCCTACGAGCAGTACTTC.

V is TRBV21-1 and J is TRBJ2-3; no DNA check was done on the table's D call, TRBD1. TRBV21-1 is noted as a pseudogene. The CDR3 loop spans 16 amino acids. This CDR3 reads CASSNEDRVKSDTQYF. The CDR3 coding sequence is TGTGCCAGCAGCAACGAGGACAGGGTGAAATCAGATACGCAGTATTTT.

This clonotype appeared a few times. V is TRBV6-5 and J is TRBJ2-3; 8 nucleotides line up with TRBD2. The CDR3 is 16 residues long. V dropped 5 bases and J dropped 2; count of bases not matched to a gene: 9. In germline, CDR1 is MNHEY, CDR2 SVGAGI. The CDR3 protein is CASSRGLGPHTDTQYF. The CDR3 coding sequence is TGTGCCAGCAGTAGGGGACTAGGACCGCACACAGATACGCAGTATTTT.

This clonotype was seen a handful of times. This sequence joins TRBV20-1 and TRBJ1-6; perhaps TRBD1 as D (5 bases). CDR3 length equals 15 residues. Germline CDR1 DFQATT, CDR2 SNEGSKA (reference sequence). Trimming left V 6 bases short and J 10 bases short, with 22 bases between. The DNA for the CDR3 is TGCAGTGCAACACTCGGGGGGAGGGGCTCCTCACCCCTCCACTTT. Protein product: CSATLGGRGSSPLHF.

The chain uses TRBV7-9 and TRBJ1-3, with 7 bases matching TRBD1. The CDR3 has 14 amino acids. Germline V gives CDR1 SEHNR, CDR2 FQNEAQ (reference sequence). The J segment lost 6 bases and the V segment lost 5 bases, leaving 7 bases of the junction unmatched. In nucleotides, the CDR3 is TGTGCCAGCAGCCGGGACAGAGGAACAAACACCATATATTTT. Protein: CASSRDRGTNTIYF.

The gene calls are TRBV4-1 and TRBJ1-2, with 9 bases matching TRBD1. J lost 6 bases, V lost 1 base, and 9 bases had no gene match. The length of the CDR3 is 16 residues. Germline V gene sequence: CDR1 MGHRA, CDR2 YSYEKL. CDR3 residues: CASSQVPGQGVDGYTF. CDR3 nucleotide sequence: TGCGCCAGCAGCCAAGTCCCGGGACAGGGAGTCGATGGCTACACCTTC.

This clonotype was recorded once. The chain employs TRBV20-1 and TRBJ2-3; 8 bases fit TRBD2. CDR1 is DFQATT and CDR2 is SNEGSKA in the germline V gene (reference sequence). Trimming cost V 2 bases and J 5 bases; bases outside gene matches: 3. This CDR3 region has 13 residues. The CDR3 loop is CSARLGRVDTQYF. Here the CDR3 DNA reads TGCAGTGCTAGACTCGGGAGGGTAGATACGCAGTATTTT.

The chain combines TRBV3-1 with TRBJ2-3, with 8 bases matching TRBD2. This CDR3 comprises 16 residues. V shed 0 bases and J 6 bases; nucleotides not matched to a gene: 8. The germline V gene has CDR1 LGHDT and CDR2 YNNKEL (reference sequence). The CDR3 loop reads CASSQDGSGSGDTQYF. CDR3 nucleotide sequence: TGTGCCAGCAGCCAAGATGGGAGCGGGAGTGGCGATACGCAGTATTTT.

The CDR3 sequence: CASLTPSARSGANVLTF. The CDR3 coding sequence is TGTGCCAGCCTTACACCCTCAGCGAGATCTGGGGCCAACGTCCTGACTTTC. This chain uses TRBV6-1 with TRBJ2-6; unclear D gene. From germline, CDR1 is MNHNS and CDR2 SASEGT. The CDR3 extends over 17 amino acids. With 8 bases removed from V and 1 base from J, the gap between germline ends came to 18 bases.

The chain combines TRBV2 with TRBJ1-2; no definite D call. This CDR3 is built from 15 residues. Germline assignment: CDR1 SNHLY and CDR2 FYNNEI. Trimming pared 5 bases from V and 1 base from J, leaving 14 bases between. CDR3 bases: TGTGCCAGCAGTCCGCTACAGACCTTTAACTATGGCTACACCTTC. Protein product: CASSPLQTFNYGYTF.

In its sample, this clonotype was seen a few times. The chain carries TRBV7-9 and TRBJ2-7; 7 positions match TRBD1. V lost 4 bases, J lost 3 bases, and 12 bases stayed unmatched. Germline V gives CDR1 SEHNR, CDR2 FQNEAQ (reference sequence). This CDR3 region has 16 residues. This CDR3 is CASSSGISGTDYEQYF. In DNA, the CDR3 is TGTGCCAGCAGCTCCGGCATCTCCGGGACAGACTACGAGCAGTACTTC.